These 9 T cell receptor beta chains were sequenced from one sample in a study of T cells in localized non-small cell lung cancer. The protocol was immunoSEQ multiplex PCR, while the TCRdb copy is restricted to in-frame clones and leaves out a portion. The table includes tens of thousands of clones, 80% to 95% detected once. The specimen comprised peripheral blood, sampled before any cancer treatment. All receptors come from a man aged 40-75 years with stage I lung adenocarcinoma.

CDR3 nucleotide sequence: TGCAGCATTCCACTAGCGGGAATAGGCAATGAGCAGTTCTTC. Protein product: CSIPLAGIGNEQFF. This chain connects TRBV29-1 to TRBJ2-1; 10 bases agree with TRBD2. V shed 8 bases, J shed 6 bases, and the junction held 10 bases outside the gene matches. Germline V CDR1 and CDR2: SQVTM, ANQGSEA. The CDR3 is 14 amino acids.

The J gene is TRBJ2-7, the V gene TRBV6-5; maybe TRBD2 (7 bases). V was shortened by 6 bases and J by 5 bases, with 20 bases between the two germline ends. The CDR3 consists of 15 residues. In germline, CDR1 is MNHEY, CDR2 SVGAGI. CDR3 bases: TGTGCCAGCAGGGGAGAGGGGGGGGCTTTAGACGAGCAGTACTTC. It yields the protein CASRGEGGALDEQYF.

The V gene is TRBV18, the J gene TRBJ2-2; the D gene is possibly TRBD1 (6 bases). The germline V and J ends were trimmed by 1 base and 0 bases, with 9 bases remaining between them. Germline loops: CDR1 KGHSH, CDR2 LQKENI. This CDR3 region has 16 residues. For the CDR3, the DNA is TGTGCCAGCTCACCACTGGCAGGGGCGAACACCGGGGAGCTGTTTTTT. This sequence encodes CASSPLAGANTGELFF.

The CDR3 here is CSVEGERLAGGYEQFF. The CDR3 nucleotides are TGCAGCGTTGAAGGAGAGCGACTAGCGGGAGGCTATGAGCAGTTCTTC. V usage is TRBV29-1 and J usage is TRBJ2-1, with TRBD2 identical over 13 bases. V was clipped by 1 base and J by 8 bases; unmatched bases: 8. Per germline, CDR1 SQVTM and CDR2 ANQGSEA. The CDR3 sequence is 16 residues long.

The J gene is TRBJ2-2, the V gene TRBV5-1, with 7 bases identical to TRBD1. Germline assignment: CDR1 SGHRS and CDR2 YFSETQ. V dropped 2 bases and J dropped 3; count of bases not matched to a gene: 7. The CDR3 sequence is 16 residues long. The CDR3 protein is CASSFQGQGDTGELFF. The CDR3 DNA reads TGCGCCAGCAGCTTTCAGGGGCAGGGGGACACCGGGGAGCTGTTTTTT.

V is TRBV4-1 and J is TRBJ1-5; D unresolved. Germline CDR1 and CDR2: MGHRA and YSYEKL. The CDR3 is 13 residues long. Between the trimmed V and J ends, which lost 4 bases and 5 bases, there was a span of 9 bases. The DNA for the CDR3 is TGCGCCAGCAGCCGGGAAAACCATCAGCCCCAGCATTTT. This codes for CASSRENHQPQHF.

The rearrangement joins TRBV27 to TRBJ2-1, with TRBD2 matching 9 bases. Germline V gene lookup returns CDR1 MNHEY and CDR2 SMNVEV (reference sequence). The CDR3 sequence is 16 residues long. V trimming: 4 bases; J trimming: 5 bases; junction bases outside the gene matches: 9. CDR3 region: CASSSLGLAIHNEQFF. Written as DNA, the CDR3 is TGTGCCAGCAGTTCCCTGGGACTAGCTATCCACAATGAGCAGTTCTTC.

The V and J genes are TRBV5-1 and TRBJ1-1, with D possibly matching TRBD1 (6 bases). The CDR3 covers 16 residues. Germline V lookup: CDR1 SGHRS, CDR2 YFSETQ. V lost 4 bases to trimming and J lost 3 bases, with 19 bases between them. The CDR3 DNA follows: TGCGCCAGCAGCCTTGTAGGTGGGACAACCTACACTGAAGCTTTCTTT. Translated, it gives CASSLVGGTTYTEAFF.

The gene calls are TRBV9 and TRBJ2-7; 9 nucleotides agree with TRBD2. CDR1 and CDR2 (germline): SGDLS, YYNGEE. V trimming: 2 bases; J trimming: 5 bases; junction bases outside the gene matches: 8. The CDR3 has 15 amino acids. CDR3 in DNA: TGTGCCAGCAGCGTCGGTGGGACTAGCAGCCACGAGCAGTACTTC. Its translation is CASSVGGTSSHEQYF.